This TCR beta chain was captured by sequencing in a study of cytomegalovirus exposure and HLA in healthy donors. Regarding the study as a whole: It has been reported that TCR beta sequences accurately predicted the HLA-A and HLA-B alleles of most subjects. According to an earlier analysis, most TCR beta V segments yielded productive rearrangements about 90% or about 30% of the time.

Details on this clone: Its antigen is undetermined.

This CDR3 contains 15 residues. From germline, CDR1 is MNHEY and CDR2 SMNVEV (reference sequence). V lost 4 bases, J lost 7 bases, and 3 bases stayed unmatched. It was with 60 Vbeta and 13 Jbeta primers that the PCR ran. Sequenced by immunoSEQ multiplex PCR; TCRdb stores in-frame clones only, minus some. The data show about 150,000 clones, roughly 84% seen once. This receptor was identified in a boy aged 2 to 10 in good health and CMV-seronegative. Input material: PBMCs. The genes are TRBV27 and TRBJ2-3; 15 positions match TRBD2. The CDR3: CASSSGTSGRNTQYF. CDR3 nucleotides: TGTGCCAGCAGTTCCGGGACTAGCGGGAGGAATACGCAGTATTTT.